This record concerns one T cell receptor beta chain sequence. Its antigen is unidentified. These data are taken from a study of T cell responses to AZD1222 COVID-19 vaccine. For the study at large: Second-dose recipients at about 4 or about 12 weeks were treated as one pooled group. Findings and limits, study-wide: Targets within unmutated variant regions were reportedly found for nearly half of spike-specific TCRs.

The length of the CDR3 is 15 residues. Germline V gene data show CDR1 as LNHNV and CDR2 as YYDKDF (reference sequence). The J segment lost 9 bases and the V segment lost 0 bases, leaving 7 bases of the junction unmatched. Sequencing was performed with immunoSEQ multiplex PCR; in TCRdb, only in-frame clones are kept and a portion is missing. Of about 140,000 clones detected, 80% to 90% appear once; the ten largest clones hold around 1.5%. This receptor was taken from an adult in good health. Sample: peripheral blood, taken on day 0 of AZD1222 vaccination. The chain joins TRBV15 to TRBJ2-1, with 8 bases identical to TRBD1. Here the CDR3 DNA reads TGTGCCACCAGCAGAGAGACAGGGGCCCGTTTTGAGCAGTTCTTC. Amino acid sequence: CATSRETGARFEQFF.